This is a list of T cell receptor beta chains from one sample in a study of CD8+ T cells in alopecia areata. TCRdb's table, derived via immunoSEQ multiplex PCR, lists solely in-frame clones and lacks some. This table holds some 180,000 clones, approximately 55% found once. Source: CD8+ T cells sorted from blood, taken at week 24, from a patient treated with tofacitinib. The receptors were gathered from a human donor with alopecia areata. CDR3s include the opening cysteine and the closing phenylalanine or tryptophan. The D gene is left open where the match is weak.

TRBV30	TRBD1	TRBJ2-7	CAWSPGTGGFEQYF
TRBV13	TRBD1	TRBJ1-1	CASSPGRGLNAEAFF
TRBV11-2	NA	TRBJ2-7	CASSLGAYEQYF
TRBV29-1	NA	TRBJ2-7	CSVGETGGVREQYF
TRBV7-2	NA	TRBJ1-2	CASSPLAGAGYTF
TRBV27	NA	TRBJ2-1	CASSYGGLNEQFF
TRBV4-1	NA	TRBJ1-2	CASSLDSLYGYTF
TRBV7-3	NA	TRBJ1-6	CASSPTVNSPLHF
TRBV27	NA	TRBJ1-1	CASSLSGTAEAFF
TRBV7-9	NA	TRBJ1-2	CASSLGGLDSGYTF
TRBV2	NA	TRBJ2-3	CASTTRDLGTDTQYF